This TCR beta chain stems from a study of T cell repertoires in cytomegalovirus infection. Study as a whole: Matching HLA type, along with CMV infection, was indicated by public TCR beta signatures.

The germline V gene encodes CDR1 MNHEY and CDR2 SVGAGI. V was shortened by 4 bases and J by 2 bases, with 12 bases between the two germline ends. CDR3 length: 15 amino acids. This clonotype was counted a few times. Its antigen is as yet unknown. Whole-study findings and limits: Clonotype analysis showed dominance of the ex vivo response by HLA-C-restricted CMV-specific TCR beta clonotypes.

In TCRdb, the reads were re-called with MiXCR into one record per CDR3 protein. Of just over 300,000 distinct CDR3 sequences in the sample, roughly 16% were seen once. Sequenced sample: PBMCs. This receptor was obtained from a human donor in good health (CMV status not recorded). Some clones in this sample may be carry-over from other donors' samples. This chain connects TRBV6-5 to TRBJ1-5, with D maybe TRBD1 (5 bases). The CDR3 is CASSSYGGGNQPQHF. The CDR3, as DNA: TGTGCCAGCAGTTCTTATGGAGGGGGCAATCAGCCCCAGCATTTT.